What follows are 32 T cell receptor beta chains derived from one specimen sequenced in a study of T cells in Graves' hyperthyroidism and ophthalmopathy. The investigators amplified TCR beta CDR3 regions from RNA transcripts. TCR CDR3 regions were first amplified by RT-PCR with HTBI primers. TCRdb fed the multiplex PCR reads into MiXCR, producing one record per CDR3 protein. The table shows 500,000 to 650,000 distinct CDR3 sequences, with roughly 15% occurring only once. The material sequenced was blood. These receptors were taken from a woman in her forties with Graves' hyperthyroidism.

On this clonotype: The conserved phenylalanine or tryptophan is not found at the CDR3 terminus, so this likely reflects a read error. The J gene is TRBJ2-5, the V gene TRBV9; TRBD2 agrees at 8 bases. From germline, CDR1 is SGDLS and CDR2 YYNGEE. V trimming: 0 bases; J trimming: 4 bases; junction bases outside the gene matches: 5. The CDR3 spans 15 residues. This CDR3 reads CASSVDAGGVETQYV. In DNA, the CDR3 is TGTGCCAGCAGCGTAGATGCGGGAGGCGTAGAGACCCAGTACGTC.

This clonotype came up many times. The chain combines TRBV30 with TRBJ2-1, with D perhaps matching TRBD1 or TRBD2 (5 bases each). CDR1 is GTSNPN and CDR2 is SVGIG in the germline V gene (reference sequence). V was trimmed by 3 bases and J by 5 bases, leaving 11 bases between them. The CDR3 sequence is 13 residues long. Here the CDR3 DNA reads TGTGCCTGGAGAGGCCAGGGAGACAATGAGCAGTTCTTC. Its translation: CAWRGQGDNEQFF. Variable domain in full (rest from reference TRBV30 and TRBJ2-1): SQTIHQWPATLVQPVGSPLSLECTVEGTSNPNLYWYRQAAGRGLQLLFYSVGIGQISSEVPQNLSASRPQDRQFILSSKKLLLSDSGFYLCAWRGQGDNEQFFGPGTRLTVL.

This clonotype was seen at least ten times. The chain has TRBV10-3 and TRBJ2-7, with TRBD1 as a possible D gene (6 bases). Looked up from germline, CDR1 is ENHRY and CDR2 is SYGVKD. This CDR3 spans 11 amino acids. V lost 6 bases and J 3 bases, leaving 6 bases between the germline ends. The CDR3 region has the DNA TGTGCCATCAGACAGGGCTACGAGCAGTACTTC. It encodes CAIRQGYEQYF.

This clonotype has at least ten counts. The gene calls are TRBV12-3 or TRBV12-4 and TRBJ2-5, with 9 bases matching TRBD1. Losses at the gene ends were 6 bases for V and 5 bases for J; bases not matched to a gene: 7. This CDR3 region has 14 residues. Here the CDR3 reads CASRAGQGLETQYF. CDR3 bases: TGTGCCAGCAGAGCGGGACAGGGATTGGAGACCCAGTACTTC.

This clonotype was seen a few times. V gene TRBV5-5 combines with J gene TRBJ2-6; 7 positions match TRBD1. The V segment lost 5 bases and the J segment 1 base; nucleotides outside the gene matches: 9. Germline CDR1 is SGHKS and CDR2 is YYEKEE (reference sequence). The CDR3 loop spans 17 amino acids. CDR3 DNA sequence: TGTGCCAGCAGTAGCCGACAGGGCGCATCTGGGGCCAACGTCCTGACTTTC. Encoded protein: CASSSRQGASGANVLTF.

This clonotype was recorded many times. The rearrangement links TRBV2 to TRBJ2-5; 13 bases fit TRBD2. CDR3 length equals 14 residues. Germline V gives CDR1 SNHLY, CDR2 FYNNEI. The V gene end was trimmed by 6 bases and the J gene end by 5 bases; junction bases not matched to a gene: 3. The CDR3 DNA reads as TGTGCCAGCAGAACTAGCGGGAGGGTGGAGACCCAGTACTTC. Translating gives CASRTSGRVETQYF.

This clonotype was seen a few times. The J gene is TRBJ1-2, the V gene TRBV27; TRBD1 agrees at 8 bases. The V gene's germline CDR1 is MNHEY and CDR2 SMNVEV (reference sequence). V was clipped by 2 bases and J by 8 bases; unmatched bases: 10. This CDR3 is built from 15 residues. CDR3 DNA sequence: TGTGCCAGCAGTTTACAGGGGGCGACGGCCCAGGGCTACACCTTC. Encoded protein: CASSLQGATAQGYTF.

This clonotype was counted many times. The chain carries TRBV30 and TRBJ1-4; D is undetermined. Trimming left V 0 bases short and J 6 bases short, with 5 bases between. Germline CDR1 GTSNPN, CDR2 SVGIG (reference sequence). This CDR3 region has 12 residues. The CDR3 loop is CAWSVPDEKLFF. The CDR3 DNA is TGTGCCTGGAGTGTACCAGATGAAAAACTGTTTTTT. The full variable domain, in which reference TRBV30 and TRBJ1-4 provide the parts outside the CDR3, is SQTIHQWPATLVQPVGSPLSLECTVEGTSNPNLYWYRQAAGRGLQLLFYSVGIGQISSEVPQNLSASRPQDRQFILSSKKLLLSDSGFYLCAWSVPDEKLFFGSGTQLSVL.

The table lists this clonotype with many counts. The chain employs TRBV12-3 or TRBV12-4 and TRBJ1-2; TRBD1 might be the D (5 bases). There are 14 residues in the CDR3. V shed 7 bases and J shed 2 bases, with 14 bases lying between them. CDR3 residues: CASKKPGPNYGYTF. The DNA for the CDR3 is TGTGCCAGCAAGAAACCGGGACCCAACTATGGCTACACCTTC.

This chain's CDR3 is CASSLATGETEAFF. DNA of the CDR3: TGTGCCAGCAGCTTAGCGACAGGTGAGACTGAAGCTTTCTTT. The V gene is TRBV11-2, the J gene TRBJ1-1; TRBD1 might be the D (6 bases). There are 14 residues in the CDR3. The ends were cut back, 1 base at V and 5 bases at J, with 11 bases in the middle. In germline, CDR1 is SGHAT, CDR2 FQNNGV.

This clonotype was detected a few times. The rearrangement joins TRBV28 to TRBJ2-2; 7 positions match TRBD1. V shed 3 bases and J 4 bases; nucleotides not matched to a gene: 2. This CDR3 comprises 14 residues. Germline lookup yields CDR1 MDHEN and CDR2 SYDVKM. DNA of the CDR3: TGTGCCAGCAGTTTCCCAGGGGGCACCGGGGAGCTGTTTTTT. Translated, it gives CASSFPGGTGELFF.

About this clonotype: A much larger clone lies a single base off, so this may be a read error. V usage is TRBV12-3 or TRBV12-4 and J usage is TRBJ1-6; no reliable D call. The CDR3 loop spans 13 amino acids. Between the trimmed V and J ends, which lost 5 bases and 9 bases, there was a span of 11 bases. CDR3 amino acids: CASSLRTGSPLHF. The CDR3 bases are TGTGCCAGCAGTCTCCGTACGGGTTCACCCCTCCACTTT.

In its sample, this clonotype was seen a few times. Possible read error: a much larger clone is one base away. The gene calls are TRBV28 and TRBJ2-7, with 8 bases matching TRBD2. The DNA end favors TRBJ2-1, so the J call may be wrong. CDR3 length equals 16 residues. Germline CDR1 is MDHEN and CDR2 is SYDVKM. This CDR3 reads CASSPTSGSIPYEQFF. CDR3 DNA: TGTGCCAGCAGTCCGACCAGCGGGAGCATCCCCTACGAGCAGTTCTTC.

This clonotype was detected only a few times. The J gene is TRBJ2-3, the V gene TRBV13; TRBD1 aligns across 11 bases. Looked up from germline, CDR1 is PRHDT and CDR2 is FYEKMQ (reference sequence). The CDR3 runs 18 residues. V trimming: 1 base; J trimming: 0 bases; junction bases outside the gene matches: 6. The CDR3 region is CASSLDLDRGPSTDTQYF. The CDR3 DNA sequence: TGTGCCAGCAGCTTAGATCTGGACAGGGGGCCTAGCACAGATACGCAGTATTTT.

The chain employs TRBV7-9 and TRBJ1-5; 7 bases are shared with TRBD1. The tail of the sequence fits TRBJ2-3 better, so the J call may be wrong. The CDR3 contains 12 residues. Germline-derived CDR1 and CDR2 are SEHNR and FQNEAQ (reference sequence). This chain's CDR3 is CASSPVGGPQYF. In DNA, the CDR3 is TGTGCCAGCAGCCCAGTAGGGGGCCCCCAGTATTTT.

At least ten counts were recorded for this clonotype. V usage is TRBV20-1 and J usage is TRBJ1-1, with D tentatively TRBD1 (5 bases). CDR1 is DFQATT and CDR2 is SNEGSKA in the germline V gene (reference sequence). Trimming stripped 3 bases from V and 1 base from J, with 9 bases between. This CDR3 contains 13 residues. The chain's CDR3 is CSASETANTEAFF. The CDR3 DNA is TGCAGTGCTAGTGAGACAGCGAACACTGAAGCTTTCTTT.

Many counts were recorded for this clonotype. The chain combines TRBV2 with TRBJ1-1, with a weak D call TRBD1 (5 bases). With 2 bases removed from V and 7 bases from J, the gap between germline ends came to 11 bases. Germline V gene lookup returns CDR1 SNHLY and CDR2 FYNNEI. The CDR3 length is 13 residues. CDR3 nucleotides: TGTGCCAGCAGTGAAAGTGGGGGGGTTGAAGCTTTCTTT. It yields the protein CASSESGGVEAFF.

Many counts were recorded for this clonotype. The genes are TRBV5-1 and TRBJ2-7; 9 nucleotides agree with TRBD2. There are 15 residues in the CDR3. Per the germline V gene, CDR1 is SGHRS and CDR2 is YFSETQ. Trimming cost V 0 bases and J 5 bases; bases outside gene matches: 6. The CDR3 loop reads CASSLGLAGIDEQYF. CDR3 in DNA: TGCGCCAGCAGCTTGGGCCTAGCGGGAATCGACGAGCAGTACTTC. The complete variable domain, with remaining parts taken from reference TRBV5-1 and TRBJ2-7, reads KAGVTQTPRYLIKTRGQQVTLSCSPISGHRSVSWYQQTPGQGLQFLFEYFSETQRNKGNFPGRFSGRQFSNSRSEMNVSTLELGDSALYLCASSLGLAGIDEQYFGPGTRLTVT.

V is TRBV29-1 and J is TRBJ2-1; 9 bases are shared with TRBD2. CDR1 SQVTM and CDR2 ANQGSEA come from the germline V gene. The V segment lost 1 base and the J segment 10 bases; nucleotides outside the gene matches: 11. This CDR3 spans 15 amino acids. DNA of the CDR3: TGCAGCGTTGAAGTCTCAGCGGGAGGTCCCTACGAGCAGTTCTTC. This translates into CSVEVSAGGPYEQFF.

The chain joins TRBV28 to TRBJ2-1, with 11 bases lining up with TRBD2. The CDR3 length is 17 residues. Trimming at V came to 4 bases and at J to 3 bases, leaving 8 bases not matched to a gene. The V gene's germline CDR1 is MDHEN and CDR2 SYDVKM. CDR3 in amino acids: CASSYGTGTSGYNEQFF. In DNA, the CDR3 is TGTGCCAGCAGTTACGGGACAGGGACTAGCGGCTACAATGAGCAGTTCTTC.

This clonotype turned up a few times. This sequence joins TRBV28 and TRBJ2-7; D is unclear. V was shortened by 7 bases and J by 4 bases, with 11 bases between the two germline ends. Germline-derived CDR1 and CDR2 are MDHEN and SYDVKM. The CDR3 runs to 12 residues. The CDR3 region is CASKGGNYEQYF. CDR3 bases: TGTGCCAGCAAAGGTGGAAATTACGAGCAGTACTTC.

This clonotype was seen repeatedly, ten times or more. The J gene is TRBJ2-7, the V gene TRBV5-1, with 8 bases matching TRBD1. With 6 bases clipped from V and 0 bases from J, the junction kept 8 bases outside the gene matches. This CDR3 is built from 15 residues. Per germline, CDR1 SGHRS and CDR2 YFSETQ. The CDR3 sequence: CASTPRTGSSYEQYF. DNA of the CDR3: TGCGCCAGCACCCCCCGGACAGGGAGCTCCTACGAGCAGTACTTC. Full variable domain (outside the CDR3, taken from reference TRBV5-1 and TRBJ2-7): KAGVTQTPRYLIKTRGQQVTLSCSPISGHRSVSWYQQTPGQGLQFLFEYFSETQRNKGNFPGRFSGRQFSNSRSEMNVSTLELGDSALYLCASTPRTGSSYEQYFGPGTRLTVT.

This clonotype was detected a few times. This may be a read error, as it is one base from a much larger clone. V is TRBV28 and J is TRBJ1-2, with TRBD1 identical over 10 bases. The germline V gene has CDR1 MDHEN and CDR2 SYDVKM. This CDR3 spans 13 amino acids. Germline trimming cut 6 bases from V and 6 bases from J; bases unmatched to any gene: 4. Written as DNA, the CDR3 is TGTGCCAGCAGAAAGACAGGGGGCGATGGCTACACCTTC. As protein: CASRKTGGDGYTF.

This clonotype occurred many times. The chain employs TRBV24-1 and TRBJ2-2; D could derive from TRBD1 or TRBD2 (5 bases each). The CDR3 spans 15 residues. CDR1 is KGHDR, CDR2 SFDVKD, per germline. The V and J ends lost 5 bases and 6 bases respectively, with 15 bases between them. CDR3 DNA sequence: TGTGCCACCAGTGGCCTGGGACGGCAGGCCGGGGAGCTGTTTTTT. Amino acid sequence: CATSGLGRQAGELFF.

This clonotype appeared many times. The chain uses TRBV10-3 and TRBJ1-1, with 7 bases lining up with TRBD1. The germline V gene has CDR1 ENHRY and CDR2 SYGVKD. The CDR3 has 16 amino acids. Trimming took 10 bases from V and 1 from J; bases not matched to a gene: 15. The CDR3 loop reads CATEGQSGDQNTEAFF. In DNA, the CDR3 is TGTGCCACCGAGGGACAGTCAGGTGACCAGAACACTGAAGCTTTCTTT.

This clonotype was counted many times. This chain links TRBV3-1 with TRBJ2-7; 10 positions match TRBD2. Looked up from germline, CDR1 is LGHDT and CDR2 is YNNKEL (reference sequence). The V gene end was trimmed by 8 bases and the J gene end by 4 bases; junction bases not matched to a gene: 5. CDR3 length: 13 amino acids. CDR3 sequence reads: CASGASGSYEQYF. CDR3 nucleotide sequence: TGTGCCAGCGGGGCTAGCGGGAGTTACGAGCAGTACTTC.

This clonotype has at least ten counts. DNA of the CDR3: TGTGCCAGCAGTTTCCAATCCTACGAGCAGTACTTC. Residues: CASSFQSYEQYF. The J gene is TRBJ2-7, the V gene TRBV28; no clear D gene. This CDR3 is 12 amino acids long. The V end was cut by 3 bases, the J end by 1 base, with 4 bases between. Germline V CDR1 and CDR2: MDHEN, SYDVKM.

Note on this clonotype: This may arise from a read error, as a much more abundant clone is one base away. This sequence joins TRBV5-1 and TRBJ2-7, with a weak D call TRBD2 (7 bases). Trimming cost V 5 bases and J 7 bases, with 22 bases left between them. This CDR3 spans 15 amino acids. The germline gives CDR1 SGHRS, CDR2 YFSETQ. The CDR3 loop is CASSPEGGVGGEQYF. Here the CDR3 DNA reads TGCGCCAGCAGTCCGGAGGGGGGGGTAGGGGGTGAGCAGTACTTC. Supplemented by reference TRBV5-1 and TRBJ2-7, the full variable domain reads KAGVTQTPRYLIKTRGQQVTLSCSPISGHRSVSWYQQTPGQGLQFLFEYFSETQRNKGNFPGRFSGRQFSNSRSEMNVSTLELGDSALYLCASSPEGGVGGEQYFGPGTRLTVT.

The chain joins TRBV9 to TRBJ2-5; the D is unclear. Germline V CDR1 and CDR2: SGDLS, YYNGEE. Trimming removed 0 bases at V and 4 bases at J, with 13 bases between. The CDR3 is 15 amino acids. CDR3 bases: TGTGCCAGCAGCGTAGCCATGGGCTGGGTAGAGACCCAGTACTTC. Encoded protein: CASSVAMGWVETQYF.

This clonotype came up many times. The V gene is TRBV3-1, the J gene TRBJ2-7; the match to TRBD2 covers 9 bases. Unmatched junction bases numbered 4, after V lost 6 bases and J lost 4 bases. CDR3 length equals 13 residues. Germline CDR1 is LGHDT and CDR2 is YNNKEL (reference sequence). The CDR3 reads CASSNSGSYEQYF. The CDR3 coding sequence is TGTGCCAGCAGTAATAGCGGGAGTTACGAGCAGTACTTC.

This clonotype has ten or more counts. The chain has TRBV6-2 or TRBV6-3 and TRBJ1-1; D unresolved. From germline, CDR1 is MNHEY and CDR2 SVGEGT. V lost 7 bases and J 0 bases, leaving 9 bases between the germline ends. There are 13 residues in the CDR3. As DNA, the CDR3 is TGTGCCAGCACCCCGCCGATGAACACTGAAGCTTTCTTT. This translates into CASTPPMNTEAFF.

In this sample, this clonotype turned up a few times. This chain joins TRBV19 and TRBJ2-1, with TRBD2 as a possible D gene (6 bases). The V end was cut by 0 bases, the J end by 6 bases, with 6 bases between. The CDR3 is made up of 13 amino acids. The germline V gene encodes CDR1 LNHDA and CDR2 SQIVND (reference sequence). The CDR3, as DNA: TGTGCCAGTAGTATAGAGGGGGGCAATGAGCAGTTCTTC. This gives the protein CASSIEGGNEQFF.